What follows are 18 T cell receptor beta chains derived from one specimen sequenced in a study of low-dose radiotherapy and immunotherapy resistance in tumors. TRAV- and TRBV-specific primers were used for first-strand cDNA, which covered alpha and beta chains. The authors ran roughly 20 PCR cycles to amplify TCRs with a constant-region primer and V-primer adapter. From the reads, TCRdb called clonotypes with MiXCR, one entry per CDR3 protein. The data contain 75,000 to 95,000 distinct CDR3 sequences, 18% of them singletons. Sample time point: before trial treatment. Sample: PBMCs, taken before treatment. These TCRs come from a male donor with prostate cancer.

This clonotype has a count of ten or more. The chain has TRBV7-9 and TRBJ2-3; the D is unclear. The CDR3 is 13 amino acids. Germline CDR1 and CDR2: SEHNR and FQNEAQ (reference sequence). V dropped 4 bases and J dropped 6 bases, with 11 bases sitting between them. The chain's CDR3 is CASSSVRADTQYF. In DNA, the CDR3 is TGTGCCAGCAGCTCGGTTAGGGCGGATACGCAGTATTTT.

This clonotype occurred many times. The chain links TRBV12-3 or TRBV12-4 to TRBJ2-7; the D call may be TRBD1 or TRBD2 (7 bases each). The V end lost 6 bases, the J end lost 3 bases, and 12 bases lay between the germline ends. The CDR3 is made up of 13 amino acids. CDR3 sequence (DNA): TGTGCCAGCAGAGGGGGCGGGGGCTACGAGCAGTACTTC. It specifies CASRGGGGYEQYF.

The chain couples TRBV23-1 to TRBJ2-5; D not resolved. TRBV23-1 carries the ORF label, with uncertain function. The CDR3 runs to 13 residues. V was trimmed by 7 bases and J by 2 bases, leaving 11 bases between them. The CDR3 protein is CASISGFQETQYF. DNA of the CDR3: TGCGCCAGCATCTCGGGTTTTCAAGAGACCCAGTACTTC.

In its sample, this clonotype was seen many times. V and J are TRBV6-2 or TRBV6-3 and TRBJ2-7; no clear D gene. Germline V lookup: CDR1 MNHEY, CDR2 SVGEGT. Trimming shortened V by 5 bases and J by 3 bases, and 11 bases separated the two germline ends. The CDR3 extends over 13 amino acids. The CDR3 loop is CASSAQSDYEQYF. CDR3 DNA: TGTGCCAGCAGTGCTCAGTCCGACTACGAGCAGTACTTC.

This clonotype was picked up many times. V gene TRBV6-2 or TRBV6-3 combines with J gene TRBJ2-7; D may be TRBD1 or TRBD2 (5 bases each). Per the germline V gene, CDR1 is MNHEY and CDR2 is SVGEGT. V gave up 6 bases and J gave up 6 bases, with 15 bases separating them. The CDR3 is 13 residues long. As DNA, the CDR3 is TGTGCCAGCAGGAGCCAGAGGGGTAGCGAGCAGTACTTC. The encoded protein is CASRSQRGSEQYF.

This clonotype was detected many times. The chain combines TRBV29-1 with TRBJ2-1; 7 bases line up with TRBD1. Germline V CDR1 and CDR2: SQVTM, ANQGSEA. J gave up 9 bases and V 1 base, and 12 bases lay outside the gene matches. The CDR3 loop spans 15 amino acids. Here the CDR3 DNA reads TGCAGCGTTGAAGGTCAGGGGGTGCCAGAGGGTGAGCAGTTCTTC. This codes for CSVEGQGVPEGEQFF.

This clonotype was recorded at least ten times. V and J are TRBV28 and TRBJ2-7; 11 bases are a match to TRBD1. There are 15 residues in the CDR3. J lost 3 bases, V lost 2 bases, and 3 bases had no gene match. The germline V gene encodes CDR1 MDHEN and CDR2 SYDVKM. The CDR3 DNA sequence: TGTGCCAGCAGTTTAACGGGACAGGGGGACTACGAGCAGTACTTC. It encodes CASSLTGQGDYEQYF.

This clonotype was seen many times. The V call is TRBV6-5, the J call TRBJ2-1, with 7 bases fitting TRBD1. Germline lookup yields CDR1 MNHEY and CDR2 SVGAGI. Germline trimming cut 5 bases from V and 5 bases from J; bases unmatched to any gene: 9. CDR3 length: 15 residues. The CDR3 region is CASSKIQGINNEQFF. The CDR3 DNA sequence: TGTGCCAGCAGTAAAATACAGGGGATTAACAATGAGCAGTTCTTC.

This clonotype has ten or more counts. The chain links TRBV3-1 to TRBJ1-4, with D perhaps TRBD1 (5 bases). V was trimmed by 1 base and J by 2 bases, leaving 8 bases between them. The CDR3 sequence is 15 residues long. Germline assignment: CDR1 LGHDT and CDR2 YNNKEL (reference sequence). CDR3 DNA: TGTGCCAGCAGCCAAGCCTGGGGGACTAATGAAAAACTGTTTTTT. Amino acid sequence: CASSQAWGTNEKLFF.

At least ten counts were recorded for this clonotype. The CDR3 sequence is CASSGGTPNSYNEQFF. CDR3 nucleotides: TGCGCCAGCAGCGGCGGGACGCCGAACTCCTACAATGAGCAGTTCTTC. The chain couples TRBV5-1 to TRBJ2-1; perhaps TRBD2 as D (6 bases). From germline, CDR1 is SGHRS and CDR2 YFSETQ. This CDR3 comprises 16 residues. V gave up 4 bases and J gave up 0 bases, with 14 bases separating them.

This clonotype was seen many times. The rearrangement links TRBV12-3 or TRBV12-4 to TRBJ1-2; D gene ambiguous. Trimming shortened V by 5 bases and J by 3 bases, and 16 bases separated the two germline ends. The CDR3 has 15 amino acids. CDR3 bases: TGTGCCAGCAGTCCTTTCGTTTCCGGGTACTATGGCTACACCTTC. It encodes CASSPFVSGYYGYTF.

This clonotype turned up a few times. The chain couples TRBV5-6 to TRBJ2-5; D could derive from TRBD1 or TRBD2 (5 bases each). The CDR3 covers 14 residues. The germline V gene encodes CDR1 SGHDT and CDR2 YYEEEE. Trimming left V 9 bases short and J 3 bases short, with 18 bases between. This CDR3 reads CATYEGRSEETQYF. In DNA form, the CDR3 reads TGTGCCACCTACGAGGGACGGTCTGAAGAGACCCAGTACTTC.

Many counts were recorded for this clonotype. The chain employs TRBV6-1 and TRBJ2-7; a possible D gene is TRBD2 (5 bases). The CDR3 is 13 amino acids. Trimming pared 5 bases from V and 5 bases from J, leaving 13 bases between. The V gene's germline CDR1 is MNHNS and CDR2 SASEGT. CDR3 sequence reads: CASSNIPGNEQYF. CDR3 DNA: TGTGCCAGCAGTAATATCCCGGGGAACGAGCAGTACTTC.

This clonotype was observed at least ten times. The chain couples TRBV30 to TRBJ1-2; D is possibly TRBD1 (6 bases). Germline V lookup: CDR1 GTSNPN, CDR2 SVGIG (reference sequence). V was cut by 0 bases and J by 4 bases, with 15 bases left in between. The CDR3 has 15 residues. The chain's CDR3 is CAWSVRTWGAYGYTF. The DNA for the CDR3 is TGTGCCTGGAGTGTTCGGACTTGGGGGGCCTATGGCTACACCTTC.

This clonotype showed up many times. The V call is TRBV21-1, the J call TRBJ1-2. TRBV21-1 is assigned pseudogene status. This CDR3 has 14 residues. The CDR3 sequence: CASISSRTDYGYTF. DNA for the CDR3: TGTGCCAGCATTTCCAGCAGGACCGACTATGGCTACACCTTC.

The chain joins TRBV6-2 or TRBV6-3 to TRBJ2-7; TRBD1 might be the D (6 bases). Between the trimmed V and J ends, which lost 10 bases and 0 bases, there was a span of 13 bases. Germline CDR1 is MNHEY and CDR2 is SVGEGT. This CDR3 is 13 amino acids long. The CDR3 region has the DNA TGTGCCACCGAGGACAGACCCTCCTACGAGCAGTACTTC. It yields the protein CATEDRPSYEQYF.

This clonotype appeared many times. V gene TRBV7-9 combines with J gene TRBJ2-7; 10 bases align to TRBD2. CDR1 SEHNR and CDR2 FQNEAQ come from the germline V gene (reference sequence). The CDR3 runs 15 residues. After removal of 1 base from V and 5 bases from J, the junction contained 5 bases not matched to a gene. The CDR3, as DNA: TGTGCCAGCAGCTTAGGGTCTAGCGGGAGCGACGAGCAGTACTTC. It encodes CASSLGSSGSDEQYF.

This clonotype was detected many times. The chain uses TRBV30 and TRBJ1-6, with D uncertain. Germline V lookup: CDR1 GTSNPN, CDR2 SVGIG (reference sequence). CDR3 size: 15 residues. V was pared by 0 bases and J by 0 bases, with 6 bases between. Here the CDR3 reads CAWSVLRSYNSPLHF. CDR3 in DNA: TGTGCCTGGAGTGTACTCCGCTCCTATAATTCACCCCTCCACTTT.